These 20 T cell receptor beta chains were sequenced from one sample in a study of CD8+ T cells in alopecia areata. Treatment of the sample: oral pan-JAK inhibitor, 5-10 mg twice daily. Extracted RNA was reverse transcribed into cDNA, the sequencing template. TCRdb's copy holds only in-frame clones and misses some; the assay was immunoSEQ multiplex PCR. Of some 180,000 clones in the sample, roughly 46% were seen once. Material: CD8+ T cells sorted from blood, obtained at week 52, from a patient treated with tofacitinib. The receptors were sampled from a human donor with alopecia areata.

The table lists this clone with a few counts. The chain links TRBV30 to TRBJ2-3; D possibly corresponds to TRBD1 (6 bases). Germline CDR1 is GTSNPN and CDR2 is SVGIG (reference sequence). The length of the CDR3 is 14 residues. The V gene lost 4 bases and the J gene lost 0 bases, with 11 bases spanning the gap. DNA for the CDR3: TGTGCCTGGAACTGGGGGCCGAGCACAGATACGCAGTATTTT. It yields the protein CAWNWGPSTDTQYF.

In its sample, this clone was seen a few times. This chain links TRBV29-1 with TRBJ1-1; D gene uncertain. The CDR3 consists of 10 residues. The germline CDR1 and CDR2 sequences are SQVTM and ANQGSEA. The V and J ends lost 4 bases and 3 bases respectively, with 3 bases between them. The CDR3 sequence is CSVVHTEAFF. CDR3 nucleotides: TGCAGCGTTGTCCACACTGAAGCTTTCTTT.

The V gene is TRBV11-2, the J gene TRBJ2-7; D might be TRBD2 (5 bases). Per the germline V gene, CDR1 is SGHAT and CDR2 is FQNNGV. CDR3 length equals 12 residues. V lost 4 bases to trimming and J lost 3 bases, with 7 bases between them. For the CDR3, the DNA is TGTGCCAGCAGCTGGACTGGCTACGAGCAGTACTTC. Amino acids: CASSWTGYEQYF.

This clone came up a few times. This chain uses TRBV29-1 with TRBJ1-1; D is undetermined. Germline-derived CDR1 and CDR2 are SQVTM and ANQGSEA. V lost 4 bases and J 1 base, leaving 10 bases between the germline ends. The CDR3 consists of 13 residues. CDR3 amino acids: CSVVGMGNTEAFF. CDR3 coding DNA: TGCAGCGTTGTGGGGATGGGGAACACTGAAGCTTTCTTT.

The gene calls are TRBV13 and TRBJ2-7; 8 nucleotides match TRBD2. The length of the CDR3 is 15 residues. Unmatched junction bases numbered 8, after V lost 5 bases and J lost 2 bases. Germline assignment: CDR1 PRHDT and CDR2 FYEKMQ (reference sequence). The DNA for the CDR3 is TGTGCCAGCAGCCATAGCGGGGAAGCCCCCTACGAGCAGTACTTC. Residues: CASSHSGEAPYEQYF.

This chain links TRBV27 with TRBJ2-5; D ambiguous. Per the germline V gene, CDR1 is MNHEY and CDR2 is SMNVEV (reference sequence). The CDR3 contains 14 residues. The V end was cut by 4 bases, the J end by 5 bases, with 14 bases between. As DNA, the CDR3 is TGTGCCAGCAGTTCAGGCCTCCGCTGGGAGACCCAGTACTTC. This translates into CASSSGLRWETQYF.

A few counts support this clone. The V call is TRBV13, the J call TRBJ2-3; D may be TRBD1 or TRBD2 (5 bases each). This CDR3 comprises 13 residues. From germline, CDR1 is PRHDT and CDR2 FYEKMQ (reference sequence). The V gene lost 6 bases and the J gene lost 3 bases, with 10 bases spanning the gap. CDR3 sequence: CASRTGTTDTQYF. CDR3 coding DNA: TGTGCCAGCAGAACCGGGACGACAGATACGCAGTATTTT.

Regarding this clone: The sample holds other DNA sequences that translate to the same CDR3. CDR3 residues: CASSLGQTNTEAFF. The CDR3 DNA follows: TGCGCCAGCAGCTTGGGGCAGACGAACACTGAAGCTTTCTTT. The gene calls are TRBV5-1 and TRBJ1-1, with D hard to call. The CDR3 runs to 14 residues. The V gene's germline CDR1 is SGHRS and CDR2 YFSETQ. V lost 0 bases, J lost 1 base, and 7 bases lay in between.

This clone was picked up a small number of times. The genes are TRBV5-4 and TRBJ2-5; D might be TRBD2 (6 bases). The germline V and J ends were trimmed by 3 bases and 5 bases, with 11 bases remaining between them. The CDR3 totals 13 residues. Germline values: CDR1 SGHNT, CDR2 YYREEE (reference sequence). The CDR3 DNA is TGTGCCAGCAGCTGGAGGGTAGGGGAGACCCAGTACTTC. This gives the protein CASSWRVGETQYF.

This clone was counted a single time. V usage is TRBV27 and J usage is TRBJ2-3; unclear D gene. Germline values: CDR1 MNHEY, CDR2 SMNVEV (reference sequence). The CDR3 runs to 16 residues. The ends were cut back, 1 base at V and 0 bases at J, with 11 bases in the middle. The CDR3 DNA follows: TGTGCCAGCAGTTTATTACCCCGCGCAAGCACAGATACGCAGTATTTT. Translation: CASSLLPRASTDTQYF.

This chain uses TRBV12-5 with TRBJ2-1; no clear D. CDR3 length: 12 residues. Trimming removed 6 bases from V and 3 bases from J, with 6 bases in between. Germline loops: CDR1 LGHNT, CDR2 FRNRAP. The CDR3, as DNA: TGTGCTAGTGGGCCCGACTACAATGAGCAGTTCTTC. Translating it yields CASGPDYNEQFF.

The chain combines TRBV5-4 with TRBJ2-5; weak D call: TRBD2 (5 bases). V was clipped by 4 bases and J by 1 base, with 11 bases between them. Germline V gives CDR1 SGHNT, CDR2 YYREEE (reference sequence). The CDR3 has 14 residues. CDR3 DNA: TGTGCCAGCAGCCTGGGAGAGACCCAAGAGACCCAGTACTTC. Encoded protein: CASSLGETQETQYF.

CDR3 sequence (DNA): TGTGCCAGCAGTCCCCTGGGGACAGGGGGTCCCTACGAGCAGTACTTC. Translating it yields CASSPLGTGGPYEQYF. The chain uses TRBV27 and TRBJ2-7; 11 bases are a match to TRBD1. V shed 5 bases and J 2 bases; nucleotides not matched to a gene: 8. CDR1 MNHEY and CDR2 SMNVEV come from the germline V gene (reference sequence). This CDR3 region has 16 residues.

This clone was seen more than once but under ten times. The chain has TRBV4-3 and TRBJ2-1; 10 bases are shared with TRBD2. After removal of 2 bases from V and 7 bases from J, the junction contained 11 bases not matched to a gene. This CDR3 comprises 17 residues. Germline CDR1 is LGHNA and CDR2 is YSLEER. The CDR3 DNA is TGCGCCAGCAGCCAATTAGGACTAGCGGAGGTCGAAAATGAGCAGTTCTTC. Translating it yields CASSQLGLAEVENEQFF.

This clone was counted only a few times. This chain uses TRBV2 with TRBJ2-3, with D maybe TRBD2 (5 bases). CDR1 and CDR2 from the germline V gene are SNHLY and FYNNEI. The CDR3 totals 14 residues. V lost 2 bases and J 6 bases, leaving 12 bases between the germline ends. The CDR3 coding sequence is TGTGCCAGCAGTGAAATGGTGGGAGCCGATACGCAGTATTTT. Its protein is CASSEMVGADTQYF.

The J gene is TRBJ2-6, the V gene TRBV15; D possibly corresponds to TRBD2 (5 bases). The ends were cut back, 8 bases at V and 1 base at J, with 6 bases in the middle. The CDR3 consists of 13 residues. In germline, CDR1 is LNHNV, CDR2 YYDKDF (reference sequence). CDR3 protein: CATRGSGANVLTF. CDR3 coding DNA: TGTGCCACCCGGGGATCTGGGGCCAACGTCCTGACTTTC.

The chain recombines TRBV6-5 with TRBJ2-7; tentatively, D is TRBD1 (6 bases). V lost 4 bases, J lost 3 bases, and 13 bases lay in between. The CDR3 covers 14 residues. Germline V gene data show CDR1 as MNHEY and CDR2 as SVGAGI. The CDR3 coding sequence is TGTGCCAGCAGTTTATCGACAGGATACTACGAGCAGTACTTC. Its protein product is CASSLSTGYYEQYF.

This clone appeared a single time. The chain recombines TRBV2 with TRBJ2-1; no definite D call. Germline-derived CDR1 and CDR2 are SNHLY and FYNNEI. This CDR3 contains 13 residues. The V gene lost 8 bases and the J gene lost 8 bases, with 16 bases spanning the gap. CDR3 loop: CASPDLHSDEQFF. In DNA form, the CDR3 reads TGTGCCAGCCCAGACCTTCACTCGGATGAGCAGTTCTTC.

This clone was detected a few times. The chain has TRBV7-8 and TRBJ2-7; tentative D call: TRBD1 (6 bases). Germline V gene lookup returns CDR1 SGHVS and CDR2 FQNEAQ. The ends were cut back, 1 base at V and 5 bases at J, with 12 bases in the middle. This CDR3 region has 14 residues. The CDR3 here is CASSLGQGLDEQYF. DNA of the CDR3: TGTGCCAGCAGCTTAGGTCAGGGGCTAGACGAGCAGTACTTC.

The chain uses TRBV13 and TRBJ2-7, with 8 bases matching TRBD1. J gave up 3 bases and V 5 bases, and 9 bases lay outside the gene matches. Germline CDR1 and CDR2: PRHDT and FYEKMQ (reference sequence). The CDR3 covers 15 residues. The CDR3 DNA follows: TGTGCCAGCAGCCCGGACAGGGCAACCAACTACGAGCAGTACTTC. Translated, it gives CASSPDRATNYEQYF.